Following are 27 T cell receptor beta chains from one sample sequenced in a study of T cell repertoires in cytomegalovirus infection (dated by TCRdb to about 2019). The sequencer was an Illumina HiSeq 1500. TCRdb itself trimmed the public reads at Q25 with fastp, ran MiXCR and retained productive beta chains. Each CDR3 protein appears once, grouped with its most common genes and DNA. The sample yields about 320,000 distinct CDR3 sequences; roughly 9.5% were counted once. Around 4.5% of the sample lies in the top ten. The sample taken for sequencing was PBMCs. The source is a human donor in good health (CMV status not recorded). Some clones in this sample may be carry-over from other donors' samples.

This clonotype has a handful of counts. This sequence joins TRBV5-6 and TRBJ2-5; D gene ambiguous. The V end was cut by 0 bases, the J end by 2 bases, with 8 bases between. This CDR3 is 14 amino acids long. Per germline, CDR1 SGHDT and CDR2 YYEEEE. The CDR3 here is CASSLVGRQETQYF. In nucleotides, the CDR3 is TGTGCCAGCAGCTTGGTCGGCAGACAAGAGACCCAGTACTTC.

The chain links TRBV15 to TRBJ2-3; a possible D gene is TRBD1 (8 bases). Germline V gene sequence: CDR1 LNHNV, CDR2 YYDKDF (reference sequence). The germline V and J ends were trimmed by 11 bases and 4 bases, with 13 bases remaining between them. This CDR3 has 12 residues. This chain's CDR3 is CASGGQADTQYF. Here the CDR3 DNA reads TGTGCCTCGGGGGGACAGGCAGATACGCAGTATTTT.

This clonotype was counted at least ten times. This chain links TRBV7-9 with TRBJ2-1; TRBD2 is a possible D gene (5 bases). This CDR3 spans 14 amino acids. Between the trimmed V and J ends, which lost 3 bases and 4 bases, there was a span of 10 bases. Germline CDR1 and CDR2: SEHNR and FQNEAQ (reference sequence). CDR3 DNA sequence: TGTGCCAGCAGCTTGCTCCGGGGATACAATGAGCAGTTCTTC. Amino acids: CASSLLRGYNEQFF.

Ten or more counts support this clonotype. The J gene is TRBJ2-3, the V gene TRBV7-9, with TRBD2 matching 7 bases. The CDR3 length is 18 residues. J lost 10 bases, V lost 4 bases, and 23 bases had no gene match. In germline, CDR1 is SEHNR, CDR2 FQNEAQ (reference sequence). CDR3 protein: CASSSRGGGAGSPKAQYF. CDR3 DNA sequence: TGTGCCAGCAGCTCTAGAGGAGGAGGAGCGGGGTCCCCTAAAGCGCAGTATTTT.

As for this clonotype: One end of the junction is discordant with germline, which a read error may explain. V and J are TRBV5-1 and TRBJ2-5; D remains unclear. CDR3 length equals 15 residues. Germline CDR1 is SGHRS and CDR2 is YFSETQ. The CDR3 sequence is CASRLAGQRQETQYF. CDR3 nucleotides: TGCGCCAGCAGATTGGCCGGGCAGCGCCAGGAGACCCAGTACTTC.

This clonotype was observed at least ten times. CDR3 region: CASSLSGQAPEGNGYTF. In DNA, the CDR3 is TGTGCCAGCAGTTTGTCGGGACAGGCCCCAGAGGGGAATGGCTACACCTTC. V usage is TRBV7-2 and J usage is TRBJ1-2; TRBD1 matches 8 bases. CDR3 length: 17 amino acids. CDR1 is SGHTA and CDR2 is FQGNSA in the germline V gene. Germline trimming cut 6 bases from V and 6 bases from J; bases unmatched to any gene: 18.

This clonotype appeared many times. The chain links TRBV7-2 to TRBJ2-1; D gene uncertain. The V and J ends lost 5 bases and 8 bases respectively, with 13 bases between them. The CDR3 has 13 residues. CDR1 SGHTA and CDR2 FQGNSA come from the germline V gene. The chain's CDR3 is CASSPKGTDEQFF. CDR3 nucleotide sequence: TGTGCCAGCAGCCCAAAAGGAACCGATGAGCAGTTCTTC.

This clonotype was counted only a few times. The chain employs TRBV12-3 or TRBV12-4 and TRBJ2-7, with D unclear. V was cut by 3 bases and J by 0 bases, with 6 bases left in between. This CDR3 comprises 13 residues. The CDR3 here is CASSFDTSYEQYF. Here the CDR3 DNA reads TGTGCCAGCAGTTTCGACACCTCCTACGAGCAGTACTTC.

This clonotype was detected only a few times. CDR3 nucleotides: TGCAGTGCTGTCGAACTAGCGGGGAACGAGCAGTACTTC. Amino acid sequence: CSAVELAGNEQYF. The chain recombines TRBV20-1 with TRBJ2-7, with TRBD2 matching over 10 bases. V was clipped by 5 bases and J by 5 bases; unmatched bases: 6. This CDR3 comprises 13 residues. Germline V gene sequence: CDR1 DFQATT, CDR2 SNEGSKA (reference sequence).

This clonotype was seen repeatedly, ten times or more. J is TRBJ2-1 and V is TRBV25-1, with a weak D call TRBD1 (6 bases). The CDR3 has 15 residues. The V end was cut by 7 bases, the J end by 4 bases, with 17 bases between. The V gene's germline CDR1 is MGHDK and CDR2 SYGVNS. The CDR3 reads CASMPHGTRYNEQFF. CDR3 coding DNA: TGTGCCAGCATGCCCCACGGGACACGATACAATGAGCAGTTCTTC.

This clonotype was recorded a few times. The chain's CDR3 is CSASSGVSSFLTGELFF. Here the CDR3 DNA reads TGCAGCGCCTCTAGCGGGGTCAGCTCCTTCCTCACCGGGGAGCTGTTTTTT. The J gene is TRBJ2-2, the V gene TRBV29-1; 9 nucleotides agree with TRBD2. The CDR3 sequence is 17 residues long. Trimming at V came to 7 bases and at J to 4 bases, leaving 16 bases not matched to a gene. CDR1 and CDR2 (germline): SQVTM, ANQGSEA.

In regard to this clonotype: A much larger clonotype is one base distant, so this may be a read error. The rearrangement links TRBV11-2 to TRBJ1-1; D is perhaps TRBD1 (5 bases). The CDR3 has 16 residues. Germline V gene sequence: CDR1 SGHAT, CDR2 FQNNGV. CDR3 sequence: CAGSPSEAGWYTEAFF. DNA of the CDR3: TGTGCCGGCAGCCCGTCGGAGGCAGGGTGGTACACTGAAGCTTTCTTT.

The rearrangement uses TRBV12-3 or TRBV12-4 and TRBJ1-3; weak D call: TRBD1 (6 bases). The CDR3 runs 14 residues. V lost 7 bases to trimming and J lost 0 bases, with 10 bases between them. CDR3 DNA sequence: TGTGCCAGCAACGGACAGCACTCTGGAAACACCATATATTTT. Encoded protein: CASNGQHSGNTIYF.

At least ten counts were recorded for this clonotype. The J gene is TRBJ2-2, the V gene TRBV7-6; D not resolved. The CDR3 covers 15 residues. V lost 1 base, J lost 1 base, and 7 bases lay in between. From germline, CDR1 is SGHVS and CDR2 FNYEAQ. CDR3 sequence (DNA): TGTGCCAGCAGCTTAGGGCAGCTGAACACCGGGGAGCTGTTTTTT. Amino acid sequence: CASSLGQLNTGELFF.

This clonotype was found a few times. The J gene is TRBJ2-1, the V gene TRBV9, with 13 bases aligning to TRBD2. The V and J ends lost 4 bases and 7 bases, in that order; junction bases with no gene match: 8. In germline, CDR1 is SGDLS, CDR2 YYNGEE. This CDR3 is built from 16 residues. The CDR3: CASSPRTSGSKNEQFF. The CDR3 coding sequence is TGTGCCAGCAGCCCCCGGACTAGCGGGAGCAAGAATGAGCAGTTCTTC.

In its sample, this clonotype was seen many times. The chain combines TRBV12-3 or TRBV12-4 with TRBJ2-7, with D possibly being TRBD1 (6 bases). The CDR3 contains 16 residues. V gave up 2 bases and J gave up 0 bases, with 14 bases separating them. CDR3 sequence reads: CASSLTPGHPSYEQYF. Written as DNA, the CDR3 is TGTGCCAGCAGTTTAACTCCGGGACACCCCTCCTACGAGCAGTACTTC.

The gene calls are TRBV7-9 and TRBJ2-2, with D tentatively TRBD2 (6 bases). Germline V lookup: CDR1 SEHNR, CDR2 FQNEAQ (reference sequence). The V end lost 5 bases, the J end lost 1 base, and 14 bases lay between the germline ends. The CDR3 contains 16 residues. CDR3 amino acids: CASSPARGLNTGELFF. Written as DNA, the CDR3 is TGTGCCAGCAGCCCGGCGCGGGGCCTGAACACCGGGGAGCTGTTTTTT.

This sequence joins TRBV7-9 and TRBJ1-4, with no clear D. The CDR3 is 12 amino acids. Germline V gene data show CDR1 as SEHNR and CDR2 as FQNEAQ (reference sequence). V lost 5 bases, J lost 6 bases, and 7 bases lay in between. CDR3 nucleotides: TGTGCCAGCAGCCCCGGAGATGAAAAACTGTTTTTT. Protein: CASSPGDEKLFF.

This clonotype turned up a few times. This chain's CDR3 is CASSPLASGRAIVDEQFF. The DNA for the CDR3 is TGTGCCAGCAGTCCACTCGCTAGCGGGAGGGCCATCGTCGATGAGCAGTTCTTC. The J gene is TRBJ2-1, the V gene TRBV6-1; 12 nucleotides align to TRBD2. This CDR3 is built from 18 residues. In germline, CDR1 is MNHNS, CDR2 SASEGT. With 5 bases clipped from V and 8 bases from J, the junction kept 16 bases outside the gene matches.

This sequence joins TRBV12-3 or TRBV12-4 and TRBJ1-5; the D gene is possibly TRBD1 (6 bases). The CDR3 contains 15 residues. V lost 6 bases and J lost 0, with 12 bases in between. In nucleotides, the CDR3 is TGTGCCAGCAGCCTAACAGGGCCTAGCAATCAGCCCCAGCATTTT. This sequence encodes CASSLTGPSNQPQHF.

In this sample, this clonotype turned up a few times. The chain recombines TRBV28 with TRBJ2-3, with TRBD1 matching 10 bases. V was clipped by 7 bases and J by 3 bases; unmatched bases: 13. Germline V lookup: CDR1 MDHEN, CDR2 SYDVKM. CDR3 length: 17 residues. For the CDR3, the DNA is TGTGCCAGCACTCCCATTCGGTGGGGACAGGGGACAGATACGCAGTATTTT. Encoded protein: CASTPIRWGQGTDTQYF.

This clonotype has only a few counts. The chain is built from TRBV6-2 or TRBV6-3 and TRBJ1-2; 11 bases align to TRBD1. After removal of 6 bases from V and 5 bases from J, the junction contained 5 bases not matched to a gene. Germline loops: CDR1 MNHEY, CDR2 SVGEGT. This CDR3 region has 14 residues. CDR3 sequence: CASSGQGARYGYTF. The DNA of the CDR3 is TGTGCCAGCAGCGGACAGGGGGCAAGATATGGCTACACCTTC.

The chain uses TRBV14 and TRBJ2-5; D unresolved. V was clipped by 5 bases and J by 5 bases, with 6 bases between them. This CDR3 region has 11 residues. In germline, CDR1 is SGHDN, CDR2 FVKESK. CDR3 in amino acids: CASSASETQYF. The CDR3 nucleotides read TGTGCCAGCAGCGCCAGCGAGACCCAGTACTTC.

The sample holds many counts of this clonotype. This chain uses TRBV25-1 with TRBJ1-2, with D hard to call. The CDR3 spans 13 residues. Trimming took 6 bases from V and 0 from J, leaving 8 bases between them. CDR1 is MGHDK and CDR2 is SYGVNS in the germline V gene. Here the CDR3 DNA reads TGTGCCAGCAGCCTAAGTTCTAACTATGGCTACACCTTC. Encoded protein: CASSLSSNYGYTF.

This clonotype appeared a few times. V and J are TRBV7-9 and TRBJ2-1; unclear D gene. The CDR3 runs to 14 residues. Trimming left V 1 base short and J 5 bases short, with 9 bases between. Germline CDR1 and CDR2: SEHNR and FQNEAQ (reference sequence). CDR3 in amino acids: CASSLVPDNNEQFF. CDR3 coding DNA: TGTGCCAGCAGCTTAGTCCCTGACAACAATGAGCAGTTCTTC. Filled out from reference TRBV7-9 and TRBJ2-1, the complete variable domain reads DTGVSQNPRHKITKRGQNVTFRCDPISEHNRLYWYRQTLGQGPEFLTYFQNEAQLEKSRLLSDRFSAERPKGSFSTLEIQRTEQGDSAMYLCASSLVPDNNEQFFGPGTRLTVL.

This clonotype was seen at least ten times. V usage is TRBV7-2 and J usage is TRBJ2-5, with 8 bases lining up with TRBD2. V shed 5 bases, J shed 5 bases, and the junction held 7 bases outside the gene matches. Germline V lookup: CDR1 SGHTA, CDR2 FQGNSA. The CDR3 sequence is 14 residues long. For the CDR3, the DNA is TGTGCCAGCAGCACCACAGCGGGGGTGGAGACCCAGTACTTC. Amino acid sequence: CASSTTAGVETQYF.

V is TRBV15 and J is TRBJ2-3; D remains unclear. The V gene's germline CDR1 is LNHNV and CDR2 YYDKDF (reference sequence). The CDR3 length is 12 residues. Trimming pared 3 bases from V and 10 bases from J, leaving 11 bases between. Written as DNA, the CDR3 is TGTGCCACCAGCAGTATTTACCGGGCGCAGTATTTT. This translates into CATSSIYRAQYF.